This T cell receptor beta chain was identified during a study of cytomegalovirus exposure and HLA in healthy donors. The study, taken as a whole, reports: It was only CMV serostatus that was available as immune exposure information. Later, TCR association rates were found to vary by HLA locus, highest for DRB1 and lowest for HLA-C. The authors judged a highly shared variant cluster likely a sequencing artifact.

Germline values: CDR1 GTSNPN, CDR2 SVGIG (reference sequence). Trimming stripped 5 bases from V and 3 bases from J, with 14 bases between. This CDR3 is 14 amino acids long. To note about this clone: As yet, its antigen is unknown.

PCR involved 60 Vbeta and 13 Jbeta primers. Assay: immunoSEQ multiplex PCR; the TCRdb copy retains only in-frame clones and omits some. The repertoire holds about 170,000 clones, roughly two thirds seen once, with approximately 5.1% in the top ten. The sequence came from a woman between 18 and 30 years old in good health and CMV-seropositive. Sequenced sample: PBMCs. The genes are TRBV30 and TRBJ2-1; D may be TRBD2 (7 bases). In DNA form, the CDR3 reads TGTGCCTGGTGCCCGGGGGGCGGCTACAATGAGCAGTTCTTC. Its protein is CAWCPGGGYNEQFF.